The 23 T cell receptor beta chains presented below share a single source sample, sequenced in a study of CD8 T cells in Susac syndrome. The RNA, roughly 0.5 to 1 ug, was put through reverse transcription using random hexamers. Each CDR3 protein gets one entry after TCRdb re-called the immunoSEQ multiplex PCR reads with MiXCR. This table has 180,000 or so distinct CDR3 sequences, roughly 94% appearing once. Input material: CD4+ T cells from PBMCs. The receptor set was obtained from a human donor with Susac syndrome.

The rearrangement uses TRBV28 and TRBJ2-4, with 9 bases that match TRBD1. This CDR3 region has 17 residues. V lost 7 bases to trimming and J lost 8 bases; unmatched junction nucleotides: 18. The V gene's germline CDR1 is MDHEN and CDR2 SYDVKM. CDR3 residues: CASTQPPGQGTGDIQYF. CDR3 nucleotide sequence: TGTGCCAGCACTCAACCCCCGGGACAGGGAACGGGGGACATTCAGTACTTC.

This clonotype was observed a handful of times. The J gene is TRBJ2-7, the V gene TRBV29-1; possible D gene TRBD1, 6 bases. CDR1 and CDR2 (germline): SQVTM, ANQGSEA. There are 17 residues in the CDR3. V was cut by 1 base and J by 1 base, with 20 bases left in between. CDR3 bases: TGCAGCGTTGAAGGCCCATCCCGGGACACGGGGTCCTACGAGCAGTACTTC. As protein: CSVEGPSRDTGSYEQYF.

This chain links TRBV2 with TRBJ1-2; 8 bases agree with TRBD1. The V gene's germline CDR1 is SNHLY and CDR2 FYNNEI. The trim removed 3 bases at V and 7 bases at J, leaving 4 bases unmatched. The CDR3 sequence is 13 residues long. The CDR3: CASSDEQGGGYTF. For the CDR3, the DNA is TGTGCCAGCAGTGACGAACAGGGGGGTGGCTACACCTTC.

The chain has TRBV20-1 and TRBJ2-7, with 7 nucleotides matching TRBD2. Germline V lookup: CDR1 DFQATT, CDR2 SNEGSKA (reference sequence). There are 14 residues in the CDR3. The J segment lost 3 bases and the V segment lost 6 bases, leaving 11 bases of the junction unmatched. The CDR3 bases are TGCAGTGCCCCCTATCCGGGGGGTTACTACGAGCAGTACTTC. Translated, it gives CSAPYPGGYYEQYF.

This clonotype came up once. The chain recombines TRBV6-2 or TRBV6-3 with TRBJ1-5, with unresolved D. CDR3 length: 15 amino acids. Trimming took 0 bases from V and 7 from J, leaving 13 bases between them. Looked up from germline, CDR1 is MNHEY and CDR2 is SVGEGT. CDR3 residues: CASSYSTHLGQPQHF. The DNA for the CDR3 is TGTGCCAGCAGTTACTCGACTCATCTTGGGCAGCCCCAGCATTTT.

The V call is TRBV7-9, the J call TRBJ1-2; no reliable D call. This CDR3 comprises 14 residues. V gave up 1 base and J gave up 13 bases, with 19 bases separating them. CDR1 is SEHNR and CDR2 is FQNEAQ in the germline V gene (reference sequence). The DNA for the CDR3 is TGTGCCAGCAGCTTAGGGGCGGATTCGGGATCCTTCACCTTC. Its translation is CASSLGADSGSFTF.

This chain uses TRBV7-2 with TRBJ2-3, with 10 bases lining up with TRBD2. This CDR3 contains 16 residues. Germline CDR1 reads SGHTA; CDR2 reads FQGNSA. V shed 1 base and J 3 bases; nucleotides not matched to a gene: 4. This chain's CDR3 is CASSLGASGGTDTQYF. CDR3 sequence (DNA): TGTGCCAGCAGCTTAGGGGCTAGCGGGGGTACAGATACGCAGTATTTT. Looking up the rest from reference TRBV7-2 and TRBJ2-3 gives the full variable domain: GAGVSQSPSNKVTEKGKDVELRCDPISGHTALYWYRQSLGQGLEFLIYFQGNSAPDKSGLPSDRFSAERTGGSVSTLTIQRTQQEDSAVYLCASSLGASGGTDTQYFGPGTRLTVL.

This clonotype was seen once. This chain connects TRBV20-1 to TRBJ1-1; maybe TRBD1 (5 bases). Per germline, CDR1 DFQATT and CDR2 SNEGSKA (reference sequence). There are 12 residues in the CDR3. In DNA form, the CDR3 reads TGCAGCTCCTGGGGCGGAGGGACTGAAGCTTTCTTT. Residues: CSSWGGGTEAFF.

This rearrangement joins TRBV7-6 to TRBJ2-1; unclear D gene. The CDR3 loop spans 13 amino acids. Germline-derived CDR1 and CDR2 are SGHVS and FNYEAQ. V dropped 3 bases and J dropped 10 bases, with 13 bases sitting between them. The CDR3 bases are TGTGCCAGCAGCTTGGGCATTTTAGGCGAGCAGTTCTTC. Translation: CASSLGILGEQFF.

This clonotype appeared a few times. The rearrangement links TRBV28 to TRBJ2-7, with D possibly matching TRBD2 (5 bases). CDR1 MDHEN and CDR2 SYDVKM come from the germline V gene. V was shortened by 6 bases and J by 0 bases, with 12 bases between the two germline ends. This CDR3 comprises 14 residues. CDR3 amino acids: CASSRTQSSYEQYF. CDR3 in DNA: TGTGCCAGCAGCCGGACTCAAAGCTCCTACGAGCAGTACTTC.

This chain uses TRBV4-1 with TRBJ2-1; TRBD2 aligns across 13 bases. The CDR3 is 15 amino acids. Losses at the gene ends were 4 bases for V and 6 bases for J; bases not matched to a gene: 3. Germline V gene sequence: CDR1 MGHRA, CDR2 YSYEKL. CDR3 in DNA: TGCGCCAGCAGCCTGGGACTAGCGGGGACCAATGAGCAGTTCTTC. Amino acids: CASSLGLAGTNEQFF.

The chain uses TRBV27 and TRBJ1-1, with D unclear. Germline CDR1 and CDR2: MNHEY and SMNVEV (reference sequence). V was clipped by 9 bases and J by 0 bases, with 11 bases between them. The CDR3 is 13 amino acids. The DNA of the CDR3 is TGTGCCAGTTCAGATGGGATGAACACTGAAGCTTTCTTT. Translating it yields CASSDGMNTEAFF.

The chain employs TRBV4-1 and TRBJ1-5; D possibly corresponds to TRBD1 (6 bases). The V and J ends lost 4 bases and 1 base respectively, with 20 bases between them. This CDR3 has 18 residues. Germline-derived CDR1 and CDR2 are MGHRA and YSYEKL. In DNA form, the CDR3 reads TGCGCCAGCAGCCCCATGGGACATTTGAGTCCCAGCAATCAGCCCCAGCATTTT. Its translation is CASSPMGHLSPSNQPQHF.

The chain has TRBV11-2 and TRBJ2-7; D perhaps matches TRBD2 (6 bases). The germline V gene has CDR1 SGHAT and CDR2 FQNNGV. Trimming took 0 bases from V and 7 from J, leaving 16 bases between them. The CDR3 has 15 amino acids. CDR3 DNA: TGTGCCAGCAGCTTAGATGCGGCGGGATTGGGAGAGCAGTACTTC. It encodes CASSLDAAGLGEQYF.

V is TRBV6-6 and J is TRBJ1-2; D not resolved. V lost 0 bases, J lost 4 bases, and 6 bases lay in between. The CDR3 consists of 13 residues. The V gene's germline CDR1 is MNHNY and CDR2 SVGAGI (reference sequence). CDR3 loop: CASSYSQSYGYTF. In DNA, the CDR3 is TGTGCCAGCAGTTACTCGCAGAGCTATGGCTACACCTTC.

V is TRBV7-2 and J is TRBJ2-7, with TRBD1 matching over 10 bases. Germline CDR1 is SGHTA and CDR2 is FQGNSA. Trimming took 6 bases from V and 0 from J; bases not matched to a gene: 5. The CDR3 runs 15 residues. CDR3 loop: CASRPGTGVSYEQYF. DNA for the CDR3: TGTGCCAGCAGACCCGGGACAGGGGTCTCCTACGAGCAGTACTTC.

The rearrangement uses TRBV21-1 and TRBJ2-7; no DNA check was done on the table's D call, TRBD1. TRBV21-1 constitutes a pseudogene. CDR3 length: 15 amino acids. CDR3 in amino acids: CASSSWTGSSYEQYF. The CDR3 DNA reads TGTGCCAGCTCTTCTTGGACAGGGAGCTCCTACGAGCAGTACTTC.

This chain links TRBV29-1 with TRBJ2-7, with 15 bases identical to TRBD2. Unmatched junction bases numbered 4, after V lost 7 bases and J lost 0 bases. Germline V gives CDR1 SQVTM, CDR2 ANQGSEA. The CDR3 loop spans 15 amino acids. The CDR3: CSAGLAGGSSYEQYF. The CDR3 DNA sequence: TGCAGCGCGGGACTAGCGGGAGGAAGCTCCTACGAGCAGTACTTC.

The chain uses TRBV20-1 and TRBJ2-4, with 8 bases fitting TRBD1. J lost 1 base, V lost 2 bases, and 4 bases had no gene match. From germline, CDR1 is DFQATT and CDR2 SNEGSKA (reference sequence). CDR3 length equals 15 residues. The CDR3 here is CSARTGGTAKNIQYF. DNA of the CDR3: TGCAGTGCTAGAACAGGGGGAACGGCCAAAAACATTCAGTACTTC.

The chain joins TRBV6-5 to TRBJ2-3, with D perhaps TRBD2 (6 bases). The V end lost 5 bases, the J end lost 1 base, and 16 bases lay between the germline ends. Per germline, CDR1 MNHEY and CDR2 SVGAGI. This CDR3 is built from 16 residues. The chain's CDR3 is CASSTLAGGRTDTQYF. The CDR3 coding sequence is TGTGCCAGCAGTACTCTAGCCGGGGGTCGCACAGATACGCAGTATTTT.

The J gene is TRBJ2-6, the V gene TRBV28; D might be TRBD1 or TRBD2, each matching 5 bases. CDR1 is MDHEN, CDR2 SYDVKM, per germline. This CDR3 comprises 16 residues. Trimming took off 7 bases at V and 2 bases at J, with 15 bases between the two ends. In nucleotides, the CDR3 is TGTGCCAGCAAACCAGGGAGAGGTACTGGGGCCAACGTCCTGACTTTC. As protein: CASKPGRGTGANVLTF.

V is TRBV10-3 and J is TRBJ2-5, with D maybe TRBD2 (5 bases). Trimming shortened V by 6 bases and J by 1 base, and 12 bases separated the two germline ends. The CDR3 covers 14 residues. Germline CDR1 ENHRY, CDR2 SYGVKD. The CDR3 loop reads CAIREAEFQETQYF. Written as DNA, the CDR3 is TGTGCCATCAGAGAAGCGGAGTTCCAAGAGACCCAGTACTTC.

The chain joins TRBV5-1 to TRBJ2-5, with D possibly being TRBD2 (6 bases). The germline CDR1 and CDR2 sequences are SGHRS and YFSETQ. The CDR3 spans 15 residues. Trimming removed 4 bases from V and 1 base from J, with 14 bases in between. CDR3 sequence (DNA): TGCGCCAGCAGCCCTAGTAGCGGCCCCCAAGAGACCCAGTACTTC. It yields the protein CASSPSSGPQETQYF.